This record looks at one T cell receptor (beta chain) sequence and its context. Its antigen remains unknown. V shed 7 bases and J 11 bases; nucleotides not matched to a gene: 18. The CDR3 loop spans 15 amino acids. Per the germline V gene, CDR1 is MDHEN and CDR2 is SYDVKM. The data were taken from a study of blood T cells in healthy people across ages. Study conclusions and caveats: Naive and antigen-experienced cells could not be conclusively compared, given unsorted PBMCs. Versus aged donors, long-lived donors had higher diversity and more naive CD4+ cells.

A second about 6 to 12 cycle PCR used barcoded and J-beta primers. Every cDNA was tagged by a template-switch adaptor with 12 random nucleotides. TCRdb re-derived calls from the 5' RACE reads in MiXCR, one entry per CDR3 protein. The data hold 650,000 to 1,000,000 distinct CDR3 sequences, with about 36% observed a single time. Sequencing input: blood. The chain combines TRBV28 with TRBJ2-5; 8 bases map to TRBD1. This TCR derives from a man younger than 35 in good health. CDR3 nucleotide sequence: TGTGCCAGCATCCTCCGGGACAGGACACACAATGAGCAGTACTTC. Translated: CASILRDRTHNEQYF.